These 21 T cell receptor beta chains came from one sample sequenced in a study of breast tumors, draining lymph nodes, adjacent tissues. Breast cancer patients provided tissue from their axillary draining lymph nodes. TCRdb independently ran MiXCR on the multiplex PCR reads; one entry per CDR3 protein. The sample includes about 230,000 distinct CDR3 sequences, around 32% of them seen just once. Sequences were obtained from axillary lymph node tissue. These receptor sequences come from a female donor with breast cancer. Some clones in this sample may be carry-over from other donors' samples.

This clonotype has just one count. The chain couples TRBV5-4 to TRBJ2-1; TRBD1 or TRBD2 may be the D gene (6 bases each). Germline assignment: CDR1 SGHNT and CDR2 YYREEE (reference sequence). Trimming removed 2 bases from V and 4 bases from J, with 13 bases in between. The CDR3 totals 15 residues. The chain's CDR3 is CASSFKGGNYNEQFF. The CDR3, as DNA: TGTGCCAGCAGCTTTAAAGGGGGGAATTACAATGAGCAGTTCTTC.

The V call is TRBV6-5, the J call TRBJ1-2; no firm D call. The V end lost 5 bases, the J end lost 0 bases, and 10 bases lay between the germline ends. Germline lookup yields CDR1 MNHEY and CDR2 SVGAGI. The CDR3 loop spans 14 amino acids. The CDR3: CASSPPTTNYGYTF. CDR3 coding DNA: TGTGCCAGCAGTCCCCCAACTACTAACTATGGCTACACCTTC.

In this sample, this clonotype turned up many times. In DNA, the CDR3 is TGTGCCAGCAGTTACCCGATAGCGGGAGGGCCGCCCTACGAGCAGTACTTC. Its protein is CASSYPIAGGPPYEQYF. The chain couples TRBV6-2 or TRBV6-3 to TRBJ2-7; 11 bases align to TRBD2. CDR3 length: 17 amino acids. CDR1 MNHEY and CDR2 SVGEGT come from the germline V gene. V was clipped by 2 bases and J by 2 bases; unmatched bases: 8.

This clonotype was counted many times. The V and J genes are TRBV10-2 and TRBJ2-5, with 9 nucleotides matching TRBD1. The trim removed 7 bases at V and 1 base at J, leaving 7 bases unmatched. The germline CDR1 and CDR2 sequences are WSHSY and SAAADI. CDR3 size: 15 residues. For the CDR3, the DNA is TGCGCCAGCACTGGGACAGGGCTTGGCCAAGAGACCCAGTACTTC. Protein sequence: CASTGTGLGQETQYF.

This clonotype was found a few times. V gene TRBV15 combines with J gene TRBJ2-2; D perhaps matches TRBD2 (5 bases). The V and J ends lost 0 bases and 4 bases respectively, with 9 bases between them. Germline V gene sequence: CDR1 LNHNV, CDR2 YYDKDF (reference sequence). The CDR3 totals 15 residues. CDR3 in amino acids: CATSRDLRGTGELFF. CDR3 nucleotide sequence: TGTGCCACCAGCAGAGATCTTCGGGGCACCGGGGAGCTGTTTTTT.

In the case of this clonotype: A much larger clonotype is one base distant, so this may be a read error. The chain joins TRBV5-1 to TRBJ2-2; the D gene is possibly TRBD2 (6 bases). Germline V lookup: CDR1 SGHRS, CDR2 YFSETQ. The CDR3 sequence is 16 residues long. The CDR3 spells CASRGTGGANAGELFF. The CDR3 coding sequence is TGCGCCAGCAGGGGCACAGGAGGGGCGAACGCCGGGGAGCTGTTTTTT.

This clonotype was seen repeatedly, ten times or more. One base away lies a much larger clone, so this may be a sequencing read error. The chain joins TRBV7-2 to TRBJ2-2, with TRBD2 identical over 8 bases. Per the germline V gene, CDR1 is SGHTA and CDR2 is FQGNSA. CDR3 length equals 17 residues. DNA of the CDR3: TGTGCCAGCAGCTTAGGGTCCCTAGCGGGTCGTACCGGGGAGCCGTTTTTT. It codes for CASSLGSLAGRTGEPFF.

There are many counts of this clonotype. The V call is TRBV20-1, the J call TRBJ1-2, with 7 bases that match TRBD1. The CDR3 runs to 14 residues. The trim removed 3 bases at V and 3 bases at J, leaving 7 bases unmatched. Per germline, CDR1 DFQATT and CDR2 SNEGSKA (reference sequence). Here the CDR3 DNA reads TGCAGTGCTAGGGAAAGGGGGCGGTACTATGGCTACACCTTC. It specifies CSARERGRYYGYTF.

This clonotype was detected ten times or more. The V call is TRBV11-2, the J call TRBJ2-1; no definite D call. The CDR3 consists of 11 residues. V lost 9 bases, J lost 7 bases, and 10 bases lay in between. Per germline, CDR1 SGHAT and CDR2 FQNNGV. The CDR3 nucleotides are TGTGCCAGTAGGGTAGGGAATGAGCAGTTCTTC. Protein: CASRVGNEQFF.

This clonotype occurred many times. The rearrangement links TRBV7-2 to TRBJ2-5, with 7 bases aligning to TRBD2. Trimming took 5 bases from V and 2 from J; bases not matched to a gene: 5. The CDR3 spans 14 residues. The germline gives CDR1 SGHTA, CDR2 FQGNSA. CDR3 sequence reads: CASSPSGYQETQYF. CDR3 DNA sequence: TGTGCCAGCAGCCCTAGCGGTTATCAAGAGACCCAGTACTTC.

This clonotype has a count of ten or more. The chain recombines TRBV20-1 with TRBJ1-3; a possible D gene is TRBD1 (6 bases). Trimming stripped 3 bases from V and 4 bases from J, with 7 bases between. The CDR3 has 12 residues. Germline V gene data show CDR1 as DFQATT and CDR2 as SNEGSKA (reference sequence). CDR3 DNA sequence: TGCAGTGCTAGGACAGGAGGAAACACCATATATTTT. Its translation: CSARTGGNTIYF.

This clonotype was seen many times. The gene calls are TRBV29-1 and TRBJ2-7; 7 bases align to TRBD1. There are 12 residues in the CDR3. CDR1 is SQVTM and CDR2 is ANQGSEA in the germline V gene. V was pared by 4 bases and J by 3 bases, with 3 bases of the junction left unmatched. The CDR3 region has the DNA TGCAGCGTTGTAGGGGGCATCTACGAGCAGTACTTC. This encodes CSVVGGIYEQYF.

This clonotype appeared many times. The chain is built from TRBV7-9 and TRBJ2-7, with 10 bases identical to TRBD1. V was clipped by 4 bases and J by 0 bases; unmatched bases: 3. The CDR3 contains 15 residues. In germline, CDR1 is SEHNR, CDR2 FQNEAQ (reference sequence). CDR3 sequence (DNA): TGTGCCAGCAGCTCCGGGACAGGGGCCTCCTACGAGCAGTACTTC. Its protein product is CASSSGTGASYEQYF.

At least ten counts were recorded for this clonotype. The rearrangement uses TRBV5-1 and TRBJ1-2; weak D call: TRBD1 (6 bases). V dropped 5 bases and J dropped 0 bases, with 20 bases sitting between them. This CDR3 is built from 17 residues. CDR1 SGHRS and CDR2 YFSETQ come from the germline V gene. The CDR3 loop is CASRPDPTGQPNYGYTF. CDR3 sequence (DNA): TGCGCCAGCAGGCCTGATCCGACAGGCCAACCTAACTATGGCTACACCTTC.

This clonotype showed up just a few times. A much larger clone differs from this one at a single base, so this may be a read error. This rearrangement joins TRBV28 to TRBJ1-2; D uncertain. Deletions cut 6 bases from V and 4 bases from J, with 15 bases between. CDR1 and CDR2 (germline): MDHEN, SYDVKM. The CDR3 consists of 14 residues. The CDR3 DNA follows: TGTGCCAGCAGCCGAAGACCGGGCCTCTATGGCTACACCTTC. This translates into CASSRRPGLYGYTF.

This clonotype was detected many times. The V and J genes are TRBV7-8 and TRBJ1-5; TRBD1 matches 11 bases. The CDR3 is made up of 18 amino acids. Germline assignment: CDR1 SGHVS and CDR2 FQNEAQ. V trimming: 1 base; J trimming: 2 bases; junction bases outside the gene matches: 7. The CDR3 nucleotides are TGTGCCAGCAGCTTAGGGGGACAGGGGGTTGGGGGCAATCAGCCCCAGCATTTT. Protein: CASSLGGQGVGGNQPQHF.

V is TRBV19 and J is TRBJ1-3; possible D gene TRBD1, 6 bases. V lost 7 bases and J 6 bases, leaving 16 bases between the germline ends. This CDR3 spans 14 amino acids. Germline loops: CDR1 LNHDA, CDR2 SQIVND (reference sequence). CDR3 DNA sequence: TGTGCCAGTAACGTAAACCAGGGGCCAAACACCATATATTTT. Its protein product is CASNVNQGPNTIYF. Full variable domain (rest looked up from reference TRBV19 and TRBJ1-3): DGGITQSPKYLFRKEGQNVTLSCEQNLNHDAMYWYRQDPGQGLRLIYYSQIVNDFQKGDIAEGYSVSREKKESFPLTVTSAQKNPTAFYLCASNVNQGPNTIYFGEGSWLTVV.

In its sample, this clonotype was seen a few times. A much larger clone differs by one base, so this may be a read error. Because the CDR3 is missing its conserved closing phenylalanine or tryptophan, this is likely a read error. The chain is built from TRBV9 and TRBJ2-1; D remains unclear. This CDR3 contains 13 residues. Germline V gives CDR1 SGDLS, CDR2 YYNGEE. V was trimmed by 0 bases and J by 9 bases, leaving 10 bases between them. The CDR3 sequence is CASSVDGSGEQFS. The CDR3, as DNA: TGTGCCAGCAGCGTAGACGGGTCGGGTGAGCAGTTCTCC.

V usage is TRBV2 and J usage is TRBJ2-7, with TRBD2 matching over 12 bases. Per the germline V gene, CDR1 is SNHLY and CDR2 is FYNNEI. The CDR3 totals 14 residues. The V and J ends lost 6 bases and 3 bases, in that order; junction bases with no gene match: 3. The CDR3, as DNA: TGTGCCAGCAGGGCGACTAGCGGGAGCTACGAGCAGTACTTC. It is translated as CASRATSGSYEQYF.

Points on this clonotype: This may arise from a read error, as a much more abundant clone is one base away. The CDR3 coding sequence is TGCGCCAGCAGCATACAGGGAAGGGAGGACCAGTACTTC. As protein: CASSIQGREDQYF. The chain recombines TRBV5-1 with TRBJ2-7; D tentatively reads TRBD1 or TRBD2 (6 bases each). Germline V CDR1 and CDR2: SGHRS, YFSETQ. The CDR3 covers 13 residues. V shed 4 bases and J shed 10 bases, with 18 bases lying between them.

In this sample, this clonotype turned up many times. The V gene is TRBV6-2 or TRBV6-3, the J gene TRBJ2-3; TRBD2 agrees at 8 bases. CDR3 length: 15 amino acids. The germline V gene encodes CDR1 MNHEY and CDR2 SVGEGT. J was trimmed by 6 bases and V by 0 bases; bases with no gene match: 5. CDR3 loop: CASSYSSGIADTQYF. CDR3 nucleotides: TGTGCCAGCAGTTACTCTAGCGGGATTGCCGATACGCAGTATTTT.